This T cell receptor beta chain was captured in a study of response to subunit inactivated influenza vaccine (dated by TCRdb to 2017 to 2018). Study-level background: To follow how T cells responded to a trivalent subunit inactivated influenza vaccine, the researchers relied on deep quantitative profiling of the T cell receptor repertoire.

The research as a whole found: According to the authors, only a limited number of new T cells may be recruited by each seasonal influenza vaccination.

From the germline V gene, CDR1 is SGHTA and CDR2 is FQGNSA. From the cysteine up to the phenylalanine, the CDR3 has a length of 15 residues. The read is trimmed to its CDR3 DNA, 45 bases read in frame from base 1. V is cut by 4 bases and J by 7 bases, and the space between the germline ends is 16 bases. This clonotype was counted between two and nine times. Its antigen is unknown. No base qualities exist here, and no much larger clone lies one base off it. Library preparation used RT-PCR. The run used an Illumina HiSeq 2500. TCRdb ran its own pipeline on the public reads, namely fastp trimming at Q25 and MiXCR clone calling, and kept in-frame beta chains. When rows share a CDR3 protein, they turn into one entry using the most common DNA and genes. A total of more than 500,000 distinct CDR3 sequences appear in this sample, over 9% of them only once. The top ten clonotypes cover 9.5% to 11% of the sample.

This sample also belongs to another study, concerning T cells expressing NK-cell markers. As that second study puts it: 5'RACE template switching, by which a universal primer site and unique molecular identifiers were added, was used to make TCR beta cDNA libraries. In sorted CD3+CD56+NKG2C+, CD3+CD56+NKG2C- and CD3+CD56-NKG2C+ T-cell subsets from several donors, TCR beta-chain repertoires were profiled. Among the eight sequenced donors, only one was HCMV-seronegative, while the other seven were HCMV-seropositive. To restrict sorting to alphabetaTCR-expressing T cells, an anti-gammadeltaTCR antibody was added in several experiments. In six or seven donors, the dominant CD3+CD56+NKG2C+ clonotypes ranked among the top 10 CD8+ clonotypes, making up 1.0-7.0% of CD8+ T cells. Those dominant clonotypes were again the most abundant among CD3+CD56-NKG2C+ cells in a few donors, at roughly 25-65%. It remained unclear whether the expanded NKG2C-expressing T cell clones were specific for HCMV antigens. Randomly selected healthy volunteers, three men and five women, were used as the eight sequenced donors. To determine HCMV serostatus, a commercial ELISA kit was used to detect HCMV-specific IgG in serum. Ficoll density gradient centrifugation was used to isolate peripheral blood mononuclear cells from blood. For six donors, unsorted PBMC were also used to sequence bulk peripheral blood T-cell repertoires. Synthesis of cDNA was primed from the TCR beta constant segment and was followed by two consecutive PCR amplification steps. The libraries were sequenced on Illumina HiSeq 2000/2500, MiSeq or NextSeq, producing 2 x 150 bp reads. Reads were demultiplexed and grouped by UMI with MIGEC, and clonotypes were assembled and quantified with MiTCR. To remove erroneous sequences, TCR cDNA sequences were retained only when supported by two or more reads. Downstream repertoire analysis used the tcR package, and clonotypes were matched across fractions by CDR3 nucleotide sequence plus V segment. VDJmatch was used to annotate antigen specificity against VDJdb, with one amino acid substitution allowed in CDR3.

The sample in question was PBMCs from blood, obtained on the day of vaccination. The chain is assembled from TRBV7-2 and TRBJ1-4; matching of 5 bases hints at TRBD1 as the D gene. This TCR derives from a man aged 50 to 59 who received an inactivated influenza vaccine. Donor details come from another sample of the same person, matched by shared clones. CDR3 loop: CASSSAGTVIEKLFF. DNA sequence: TGTGCCAGCAGCTCAGCCGGGACGGTCATTGAAAAACTGTTTTTT.